This T cell receptor beta chain is drawn from a study of human T cells and chemical hapten exposure. On the study more broadly: Patients received weekly diphenylcyclopropenone doses to the scalp throughout the roughly 23-week study. Points from the study as a whole: Among TCRs, those above 1 in 1000 frequency were unaffected by DPC sensitization.

Regarding time point: patch test 1, 2 weeks after DPC sensitization. Treatment meaning: therapeutic diphenylcyclopropenone sensitization with weekly scalp DPC. The sample holds one count of this clonotype. Antigen unknown. V gave up 1 base and J gave up 4 bases; unmatched junction bases: 11. The length of the CDR3 is 17 residues. Germline lookup yields CDR1 SGHVS and CDR2 FNYEAQ. TCRdb called the RACE reads again in MiXCR, with one record for every CDR3 protein. Of some 190,000 distinct CDR3 sequences in the sample, about a fifth were seen once. This chain links TRBV7-6 with TRBJ1-1; 8 nucleotides line up with TRBD1. The receptor's source is a woman between 45 and 60 years old with alopecia areata. Some clones in this sample may be carry-over from other donors' samples. This sample comprised whole blood, obtained in connection with sensitization to the hapten diphenylcyclopropenone (DPC). The CDR3 loop is CASSLDRRGDRGTEAFF. The DNA of the CDR3 is TGTGCCAGCAGCTTAGATAGGAGAGGAGACAGGGGCACTGAAGCTTTCTTT.